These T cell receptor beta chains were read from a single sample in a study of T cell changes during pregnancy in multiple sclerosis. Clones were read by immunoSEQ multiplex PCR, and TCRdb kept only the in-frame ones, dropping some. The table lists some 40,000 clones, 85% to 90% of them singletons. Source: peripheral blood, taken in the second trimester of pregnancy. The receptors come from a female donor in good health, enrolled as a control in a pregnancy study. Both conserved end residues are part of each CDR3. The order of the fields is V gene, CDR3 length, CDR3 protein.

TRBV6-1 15 CASSGAGLGNQPQHF
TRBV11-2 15 CASSGSDRSGNTIYF
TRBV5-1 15 CASSKTGGLYNEQFF
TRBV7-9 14 CASSLGDEGWSYTF
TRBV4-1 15 CASSLGLAGYNEQFF
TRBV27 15 CASSLNSFSYNEQFF
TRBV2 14 CASKEDSQQETQYF
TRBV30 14 CAWRPAGGMDEQFF
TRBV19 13 CASRDRGDQPQHF
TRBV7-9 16 CASSSGLKGMNTEAFF
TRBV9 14 CASSGTEGNQPQHF
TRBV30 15 CAWSVMGAPQETQYF
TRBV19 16 CASKTGTSGAHNEQFF
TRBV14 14 CASSQYGQVYGYTF
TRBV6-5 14 CASSSDRDLRPQHF
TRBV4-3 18 CASSRSKDVGTRAYEQYF
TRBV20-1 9 CWVGGGYTF
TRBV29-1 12 CSAPMGSDTQYF
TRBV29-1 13 CSVARVGNNEQFF
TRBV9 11 CASSPQTEAFF
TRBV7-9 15 CASSPEGVVGQPQHF
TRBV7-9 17 CASSLVGTLPMNTEAFF
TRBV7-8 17 CASSLARLGADQGEQYF
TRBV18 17 CASSPFWAGASTDTQYF
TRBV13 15 CASSWLTGFHYGYTF
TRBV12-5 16 CASGLTSGTGNEKLFF
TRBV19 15 CASMLEAGGSYEQYF
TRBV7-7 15 CASSLAAGKFGELFF
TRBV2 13 CASSEGQKETQYF
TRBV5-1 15 CASSRDRGLNTEAFF
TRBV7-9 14 CASSLSSGANVLTF
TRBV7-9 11 CASSQQETQYF
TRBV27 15 CASSFSNLENNEQFF
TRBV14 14 CASSHMPYGAEAFF
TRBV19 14 CASSMAGSYNEQFF
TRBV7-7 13 CASSPDNNEKLFF
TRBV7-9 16 CASSDRSGGANEKLFF
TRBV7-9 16 CASSPRTAQNTGELFF
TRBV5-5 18 CASSLLWTDSSGANVLTF
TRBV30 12 CARTGARYGYTF
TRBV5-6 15 CASSLFTGGPGELFF